The 22 T cell receptor beta chains below all came from one sample that was sequenced in a study of shared clonotypes between healthy human individuals. Data came from immunoSEQ multiplex PCR; TCRdb stores just in-frame clones and leaves some out. This table has roughly 1 million clones, 75% to 80% appearing once. The specimen was memory CD4+ T cells from PBMCs. Subset: CD45RA-negative fraction. The source is a man aged 18 to 30 in good health. Some clones in this sample may be carry-over from other donors' samples.

The sample holds a few counts of this clone. The genes are TRBV7-2 and TRBJ1-5; TRBD1 matches 8 bases. V lost 5 bases, J lost 7 bases, and 10 bases stayed unmatched. The V gene's germline CDR1 is SGHTA and CDR2 FQGNSA. The CDR3 is 15 residues long. In DNA, the CDR3 is TGTGCCAGCAGCACGGGACAGGTGGTTAGGCAGCCCCAGCATTTT. As protein: CASSTGQVVRQPQHF.

This chain links TRBV6-6 with TRBJ2-5; 9 positions match TRBD2. The V and J ends lost 0 bases and 2 bases, in that order; junction bases with no gene match: 4. In germline, CDR1 is MNHNY, CDR2 SVGAGI (reference sequence). CDR3 length: 16 residues. This CDR3 is CASSYSAGGFQETQYF. For the CDR3, the DNA is TGTGCCAGCAGTTACTCAGCGGGAGGTTTTCAAGAGACCCAGTACTTC.

The chain carries TRBV28 and TRBJ2-5, with D hard to call. V lost 8 bases and J lost 4, with 11 bases in between. Germline assignment: CDR1 MDHEN and CDR2 SYDVKM. The CDR3 is made up of 12 amino acids. CDR3 residues: CASQSGGETQYF. The CDR3 DNA reads TGTGCCAGCCAATCGGGTGGAGAGACCCAGTACTTC.

The chain employs TRBV9 and TRBJ2-1; tentatively, D is TRBD1 (6 bases). The germline V gene has CDR1 SGDLS and CDR2 YYNGEE. The CDR3 runs 15 residues. Trimming left V 4 bases short and J 2 bases short, with 13 bases between. CDR3 DNA: TGTGCCAGCAGCCCAGCCCGGGACACCTACAATGAGCAGTTCTTC. Translated, it gives CASSPARDTYNEQFF.

Regarding this clone: Additional DNA sequences in this sample encode the identical CDR3. This chain connects TRBV5-1 to TRBJ2-1; D uncertain. Germline CDR1 reads SGHRS; CDR2 reads YFSETQ. The germline V and J ends were trimmed by 0 bases and 7 bases, with 5 bases remaining between them. The CDR3 is made up of 12 amino acids. DNA for the CDR3: TGCGCCAGCAGCTTGGGGGTAAATGAGCAGTTCTTC. Protein product: CASSLGVNEQFF.

CDR3 coding DNA: TGCGCCAGCAGCTTTGGACTAGCGGATAGCACAGATACGCAGTATTTT. Translated: CASSFGLADSTDTQYF. This sequence joins TRBV5-1 and TRBJ2-3, with TRBD2 matching over 10 bases. V shed 2 bases, J shed 0 bases, and the junction held 3 bases outside the gene matches. The CDR3 has 16 amino acids. Germline V gives CDR1 SGHRS, CDR2 YFSETQ.

The chain employs TRBV2 and TRBJ2-1; 10 positions agree with TRBD2. Germline loops: CDR1 SNHLY, CDR2 FYNNEI. This CDR3 region has 15 residues. The V segment lost 6 bases and the J segment 3 bases; nucleotides outside the gene matches: 5. The CDR3 nucleotides are TGTGCCAGCAGCGCTAGCGGGAGCCGCTACAATGAGCAGTTCTTC. Translated: CASSASGSRYNEQFF.

The chain has TRBV5-6 and TRBJ1-2; D unclear. V was clipped by 0 bases and J by 14 bases, with 17 bases between them. Germline V CDR1 and CDR2: SGHDT, YYEEEE. CDR3 length: 13 residues. The CDR3 DNA reads as TGTGCCAGCAGCTTGGTATCGGTCCCGCGGCGGACCTTC. Translation: CASSLVSVPRRTF.

This chain links TRBV7-3 with TRBJ2-2, with 9 positions matching TRBD1. The CDR3 is made up of 18 amino acids. The germline gives CDR1 SGHTA, CDR2 FQGTGA. The junction had 13 bases not matched to a gene; V was cut back by 2 bases and J by 6 bases. The CDR3: CASSLLLGGTGLSGELFF. In DNA, the CDR3 is TGTGCCAGCAGCTTACTCCTTGGTGGGACAGGGCTGTCCGGGGAGCTGTTTTTT. The full variable domain, with the rest looked up from reference TRBV7-3 and TRBJ2-2, is GAGVSQTPSNKVTEKGKYVELRCDPISGHTALYWYRQSLGQGPEFLIYFQGTGAADDSGLPNDRFFAVRPEGSVSTLKIQRTERGDSAVYLCASSLLLGGTGLSGELFFGEGSRLTVL.

The sample holds a few counts of this clone. V is TRBV7-3 and J is TRBJ1-1; D gene ambiguous. Germline CDR1 is SGHTA and CDR2 is FQGTGA. The V end lost 1 base, the J end lost 1 base, and 10 bases lay between the germline ends. The CDR3 runs 15 residues. The CDR3 loop is CASSLMVAQNTEAFF. CDR3 sequence (DNA): TGTGCCAGCAGCTTAATGGTAGCCCAGAACACTGAAGCTTTCTTT.

This clone showed up just once. This chain connects TRBV19 to TRBJ1-5; D gene ambiguous. Germline assignment: CDR1 LNHDA and CDR2 SQIVND (reference sequence). The CDR3 is 15 amino acids. Trimming removed 0 bases from V and 3 bases from J, with 9 bases in between. This CDR3 is CASSIEGELNQPQHF. The CDR3 DNA sequence: TGTGCCAGTAGTATAGAAGGTGAGCTCAATCAGCCCCAGCATTTT.

This chain links TRBV11-2 with TRBJ1-2; D is possibly TRBD1 (6 bases). The CDR3 length is 17 residues. Germline lookup yields CDR1 SGHAT and CDR2 FQNNGV. With 5 bases removed from V and 6 bases from J, the gap between germline ends came to 25 bases. This CDR3 is CASSPPNHGARGDGYTF. Here the CDR3 DNA reads TGTGCCAGCAGCCCCCCTAATCATGGAGCCAGGGGTGATGGCTACACCTTC.

In its sample, this clone was seen once. CDR3 sequence: CSASAQPIQFF. In DNA, the CDR3 is TGCAGTGCCTCTGCCCAGCCAATACAGTTCTTC. J is TRBJ2-1 and V is TRBV20-1; D gene ambiguous. The germline V gene encodes CDR1 DFQATT and CDR2 SNEGSKA (reference sequence). The CDR3 length is 11 residues. V gave up 6 bases and J gave up 13 bases, with 16 bases separating them.

Regarding this clone: This specimen includes other DNA sequences encoding the same CDR3. This chain connects TRBV7-9 to TRBJ2-1; D perhaps matches TRBD2 (5 bases). The CDR3 loop spans 12 amino acids. Germline-derived CDR1 and CDR2 are SEHNR and FQNEAQ (reference sequence). The ends were cut back, 3 bases at V and 5 bases at J, with 5 bases in the middle. CDR3 DNA sequence: TGTGCCAGCAGCTTCGGGAACAATGAGCAGTTCTTC. It yields the protein CASSFGNNEQFF.

The chain carries TRBV9 and TRBJ2-2, with 14 bases that match TRBD2. Germline values: CDR1 SGDLS, CDR2 YYNGEE. Trimming removed 3 bases from V and 3 bases from J; junction bases left unmatched: 10. The CDR3 extends over 19 amino acids. The CDR3 coding sequence is TGTGCCAGCAGCGCCCGACTAGCGGGAGGGCCCTGGGACACCGGGGAGCTGTTTTTT. Its translation: CASSARLAGGPWDTGELFF.

The chain recombines TRBV2 with TRBJ2-3; 12 bases align to TRBD1. This CDR3 has 14 amino acids. J gave up 7 bases and V 5 bases, and 4 bases lay outside the gene matches. Germline V lookup: CDR1 SNHLY, CDR2 FYNNEI. CDR3 residues: CASSPGQGANTQYF. CDR3 sequence (DNA): TGTGCCAGCAGTCCGGGACAGGGGGCGAATACGCAGTATTTT.

The chain uses TRBV10-2 and TRBJ2-3, with D perhaps given as TRBD1 or TRBD2 (5 bases each). Trimming removed 6 bases from V and 1 base from J, with 8 bases in between. The CDR3 sequence is 13 residues long. The germline gives CDR1 WSHSY, CDR2 SAAADI. The CDR3 sequence is CASRGVGTDTQYF. The CDR3 coding sequence is TGCGCCAGCAGGGGGGTAGGCACAGATACGCAGTATTTT.

This clone showed up just a few times. The chain carries TRBV19 and TRBJ1-1, with 8 bases identical to TRBD1. Germline V gene data show CDR1 as LNHDA and CDR2 as SQIVND (reference sequence). The CDR3 sequence is 15 residues long. J lost 1 base, V lost 5 bases, and 6 bases had no gene match. The CDR3 region is CASSPQGAGNTEAFF. CDR3 DNA: TGTGCCAGTAGTCCGCAGGGGGCTGGGAACACTGAAGCTTTCTTT.

The sample holds a few counts of this clone. The gene calls are TRBV15 and TRBJ1-5, with 9 bases matching TRBD1. In germline, CDR1 is LNHNV, CDR2 YYDKDF (reference sequence). This CDR3 is built from 18 residues. V was clipped by 5 bases and J by 4 bases; unmatched bases: 15. CDR3 in amino acids: CATSHLRVGTGLNQPQHF. The CDR3 DNA reads TGTGCCACCAGCCATTTGAGGGTCGGGACAGGGCTTAATCAGCCCCAGCATTTT. Together with reference TRBV15 and TRBJ1-5, the CDR3 gives the full variable domain: DAMVIQNPRYQVTQFGKPVTLSCSQTLNHNVMYWYQQKSSQAPKLLFHYYDKDFNNEADTPDNFQSRRPNTSFCFLDIRSPGLGDTAMYLCATSHLRVGTGLNQPQHFGDGTRLSIL.

This rearrangement joins TRBV2 to TRBJ2-5, with 15 bases that match TRBD2. The ends lost 5 bases at V and 2 bases at J; junction bases unmatched: 3. The CDR3 is 16 amino acids. Germline CDR1 SNHLY, CDR2 FYNNEI. DNA of the CDR3: TGTGCCAGCAGTCTGGGACTAGCGGGAGGACAAGAGACCCAGTACTTC. This sequence encodes CASSLGLAGGQETQYF.

In this sample, this clone turned up a few times. The chain has TRBV10-3 and TRBJ1-1; 8 bases agree with TRBD1. This CDR3 is built from 14 residues. J was trimmed by 5 bases and V by 6 bases; bases with no gene match: 8. Germline CDR1 reads ENHRY; CDR2 reads SYGVKD. The CDR3 coding sequence is TGTGCCATCAGCATATCGGACAGGGATACTGAAGCTTTCTTT. Its translation: CAISISDRDTEAFF.

This clone was recorded a few times. V and J are TRBV5-6 and TRBJ1-2, with D unclear. The CDR3 contains 14 residues. The V end was cut by 0 bases, the J end by 1 base, with 7 bases between. Germline loops: CDR1 SGHDT, CDR2 YYEEEE. The CDR3: CASSLVWGNYGYTF. CDR3 bases: TGTGCCAGCAGCTTGGTGTGGGGTAACTATGGCTACACCTTC.